This record concerns one TCR beta chain sequence. This sample was included in a study of shared clonotypes between healthy human individuals. For the study at large: Researchers assigned three CD4 naive, three CD4 memory, two CD8 naive and one CD8 memory plate to each donor.

In the naive CD8 group, cells lacked CD45RO and were positively selected for CCR7, so terminally differentiated effector memory CD45RA+ cells were left out. Nashville, Tennessee was home to all donors, who were Caucasian adults. For each subset, genomic DNA was distributed in equal portions over several immunoSEQ plates. Measured with immunoSEQ multiplex PCR; TCRdb has only the in-frame clones, and not every one. The top ten hold about 1.6% of the sample, which has around 1,900,000 clones, approximately 92% seen once. This TCR came from a man between 18 and 29 years old in good health. Some clones in this sample may be carry-over from other donors' samples. The sequenced sample was naive CD8+ T cells from PBMCs.

The CDR3 loop reads CASSARPGTAINEKLFF. CDR3 bases: TGTGCCAGCAGCGCTCGTCCCGGGACAGCGATTAATGAAAAACTGTTTTTT. V is TRBV9 and J is TRBJ1-4; the match to TRBD1 covers 7 bases. After removal of 3 bases from V and 4 bases from J, the junction contained 12 bases not matched to a gene. CDR1 is SGDLS, CDR2 YYNGEE, per germline. This CDR3 has 17 residues.